The clone carrying this T cell receptor beta chain was seen a few times. Its target is not known. The data were obtained in a study of response to subunit inactivated influenza vaccine. Via MiXCR, TCRdb re-called the RT-PCR reads, giving one row per CDR3 protein. The sample records 500,000 to 600,000 distinct CDR3 sequences, 12% to 15% being singletons. Regarding the study as a whole: There was a suggestion from the authors that each seasonal influenza vaccination recruits few new T cells.

The CDR3 contains 15 residues. Trimming shortened V by 3 bases and J by 7 bases, and 16 bases separated the two germline ends. Germline CDR1 reads DFQATT; CDR2 reads SNEGSKA (reference sequence). The sequencing used PBMCs from blood, collected 11 to 12 days after vaccination. The origin of this receptor is a man in his fifties who received an inactivated influenza vaccine. The V and J genes are TRBV20-1 and TRBJ1-6; D might be TRBD1 (5 bases). The CDR3: CSASPPPGRNSPLHF. CDR3 DNA: TGCAGTGCTAGCCCCCCGCCAGGGCGCAATTCACCCCTCCACTTT.